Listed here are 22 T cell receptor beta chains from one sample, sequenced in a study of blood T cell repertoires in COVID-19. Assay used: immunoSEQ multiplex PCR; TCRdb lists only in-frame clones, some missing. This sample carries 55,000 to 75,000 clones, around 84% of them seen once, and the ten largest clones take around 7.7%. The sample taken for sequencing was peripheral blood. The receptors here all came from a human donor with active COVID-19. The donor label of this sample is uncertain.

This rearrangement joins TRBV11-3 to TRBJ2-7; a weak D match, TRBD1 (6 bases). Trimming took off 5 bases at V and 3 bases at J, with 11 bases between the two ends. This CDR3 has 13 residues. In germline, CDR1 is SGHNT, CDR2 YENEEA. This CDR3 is CASSPIQGYEQYF. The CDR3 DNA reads TGTGCCAGCAGCCCCATACAGGGCTACGAGCAGTACTTC.

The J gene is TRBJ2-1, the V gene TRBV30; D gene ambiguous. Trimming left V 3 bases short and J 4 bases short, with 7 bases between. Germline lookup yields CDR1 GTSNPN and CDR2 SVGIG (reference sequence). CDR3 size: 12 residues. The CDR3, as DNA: TGTGCCTGGAGAGCCCGATACAATGAGCAGTTCTTC. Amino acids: CAWRARYNEQFF.

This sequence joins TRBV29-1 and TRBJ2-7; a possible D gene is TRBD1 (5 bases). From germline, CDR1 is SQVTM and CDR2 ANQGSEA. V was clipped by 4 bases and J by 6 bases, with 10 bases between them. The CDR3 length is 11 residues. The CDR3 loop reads CSVVAGREQYF. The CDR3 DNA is TGCAGCGTTGTGGCAGGGCGCGAGCAGTACTTC.

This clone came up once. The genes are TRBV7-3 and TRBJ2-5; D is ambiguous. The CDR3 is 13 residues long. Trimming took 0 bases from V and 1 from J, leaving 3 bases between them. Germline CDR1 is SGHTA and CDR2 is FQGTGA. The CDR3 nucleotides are TGTGCCAGCAGCTTAACTATCCAAGAGACCCAGTACTTC. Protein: CASSLTIQETQYF.

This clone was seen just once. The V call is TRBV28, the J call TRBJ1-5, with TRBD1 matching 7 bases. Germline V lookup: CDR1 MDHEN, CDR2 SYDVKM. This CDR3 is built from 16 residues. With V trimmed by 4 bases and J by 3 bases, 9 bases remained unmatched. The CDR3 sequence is CASSSPLGQNNQPQHF. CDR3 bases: TGTGCCAGCAGTTCTCCTTTGGGACAGAACAATCAGCCCCAGCATTTT.

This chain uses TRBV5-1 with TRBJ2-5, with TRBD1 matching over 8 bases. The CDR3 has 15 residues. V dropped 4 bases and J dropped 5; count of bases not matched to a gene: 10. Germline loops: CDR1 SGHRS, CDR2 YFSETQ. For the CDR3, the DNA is TGCGCCAGCAGCCTAGGAACGACAGGGGCGGAGACCCAGTACTTC. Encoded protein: CASSLGTTGAETQYF.

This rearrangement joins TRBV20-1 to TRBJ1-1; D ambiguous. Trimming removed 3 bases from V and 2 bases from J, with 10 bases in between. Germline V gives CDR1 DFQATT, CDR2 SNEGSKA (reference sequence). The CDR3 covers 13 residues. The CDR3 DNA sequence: TGCAGTGCTAGTGTACAGCCTAACACTGAAGCTTTCTTT. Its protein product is CSASVQPNTEAFF.

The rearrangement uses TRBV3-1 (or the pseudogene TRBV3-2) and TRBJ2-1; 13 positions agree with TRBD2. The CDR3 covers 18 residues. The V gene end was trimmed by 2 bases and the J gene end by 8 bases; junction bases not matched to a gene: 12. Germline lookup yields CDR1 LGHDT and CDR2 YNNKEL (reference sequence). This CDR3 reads CASSQSWTSGSESDEQFF. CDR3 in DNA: TGTGCCAGCAGCCAATCCTGGACTAGCGGGAGTGAAAGTGATGAGCAGTTCTTC.

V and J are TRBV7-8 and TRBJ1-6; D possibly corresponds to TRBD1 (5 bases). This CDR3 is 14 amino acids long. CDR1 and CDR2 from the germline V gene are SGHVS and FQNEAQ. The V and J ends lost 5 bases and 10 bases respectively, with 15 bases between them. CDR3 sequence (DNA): TGTGCCAGCAGCCCCCGGGGCGGAGGGTCACCCCTCCACTTT. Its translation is CASSPRGGGSPLHF.

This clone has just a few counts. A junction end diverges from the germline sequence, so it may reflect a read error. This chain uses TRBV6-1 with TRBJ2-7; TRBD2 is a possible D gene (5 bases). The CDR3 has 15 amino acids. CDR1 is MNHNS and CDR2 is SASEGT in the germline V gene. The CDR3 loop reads CASREGSGVRGEQYF. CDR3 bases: TGTGCCAGCAGAGAAGGCAGTGGGGTCCGGGGCGAGCAGTACTTC.

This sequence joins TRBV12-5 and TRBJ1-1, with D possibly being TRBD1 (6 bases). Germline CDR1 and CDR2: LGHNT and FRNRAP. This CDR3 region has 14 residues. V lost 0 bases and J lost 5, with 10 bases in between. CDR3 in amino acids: CASGLVQGGTEAFF. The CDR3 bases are TGTGCTAGTGGTTTGGTACAGGGAGGGACTGAAGCTTTCTTT. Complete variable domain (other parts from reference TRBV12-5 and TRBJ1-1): DARVTQTPRHKVTEMGQEVTMRCQPILGHNTVFWYRQTMMQGLELLAYFRNRAPLDDSGMPKDRFSAEMPDATLATLKIQPSEPRDSAVYFCASGLVQGGTEAFFGQGTRLTVV.

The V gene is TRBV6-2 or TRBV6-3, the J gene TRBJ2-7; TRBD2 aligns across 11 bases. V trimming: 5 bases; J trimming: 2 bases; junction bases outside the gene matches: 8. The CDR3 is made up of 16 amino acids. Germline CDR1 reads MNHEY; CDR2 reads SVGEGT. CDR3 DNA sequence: TGTGCCAGCAGTGACCCAGGGACTAGCGGAGCCTACGAGCAGTACTTC. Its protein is CASSDPGTSGAYEQYF.

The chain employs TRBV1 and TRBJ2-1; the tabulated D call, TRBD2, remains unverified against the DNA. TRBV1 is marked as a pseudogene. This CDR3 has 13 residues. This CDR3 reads CTSSQGNGSEQFF. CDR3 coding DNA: TGCACCAGCAGCCAGGGGAATGGGAGTGAGCAGTTCTTC.

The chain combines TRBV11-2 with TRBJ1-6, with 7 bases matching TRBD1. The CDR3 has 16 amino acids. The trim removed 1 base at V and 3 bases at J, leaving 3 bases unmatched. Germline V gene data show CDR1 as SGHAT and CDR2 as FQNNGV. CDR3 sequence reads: CASSLGQGGYNSPLHF. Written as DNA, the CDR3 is TGTGCCAGCAGCTTAGGGCAGGGGGGCTATAATTCACCCCTCCACTTT.

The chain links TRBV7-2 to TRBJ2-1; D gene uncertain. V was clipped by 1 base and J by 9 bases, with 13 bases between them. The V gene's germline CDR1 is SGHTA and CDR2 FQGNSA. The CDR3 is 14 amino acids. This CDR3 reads CASSLDPRYSEQFF. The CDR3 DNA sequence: TGTGCCAGCAGCTTAGACCCTAGGTATAGTGAGCAGTTCTTC.

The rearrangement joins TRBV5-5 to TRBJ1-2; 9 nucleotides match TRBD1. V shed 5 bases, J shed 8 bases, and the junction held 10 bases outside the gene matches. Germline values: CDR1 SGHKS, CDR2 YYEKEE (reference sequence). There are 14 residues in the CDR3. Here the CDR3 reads CASSWAGTGFGYTF. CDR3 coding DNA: TGTGCCAGCAGTTGGGCCGGGACAGGGTTCGGCTACACCTTC. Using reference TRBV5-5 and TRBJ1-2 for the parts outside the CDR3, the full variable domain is DAGVTQSPTHLIKTRGQQVTLRCSPISGHKSVSWYQQVLGQGPQFIFQYYEKEERGRGNFPDRFSARQFPNYSSELNVNALLLGDSALYLCASSWAGTGFGYTFGSGTRLTVV.

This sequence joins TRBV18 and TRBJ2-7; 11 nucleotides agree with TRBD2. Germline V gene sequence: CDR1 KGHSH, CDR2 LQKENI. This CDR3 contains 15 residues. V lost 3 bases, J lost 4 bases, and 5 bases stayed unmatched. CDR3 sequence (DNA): TGTGCCAGCTCACCTCCGGGACTAGCGGCTTACGAGCAGTACTTC. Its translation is CASSPPGLAAYEQYF.

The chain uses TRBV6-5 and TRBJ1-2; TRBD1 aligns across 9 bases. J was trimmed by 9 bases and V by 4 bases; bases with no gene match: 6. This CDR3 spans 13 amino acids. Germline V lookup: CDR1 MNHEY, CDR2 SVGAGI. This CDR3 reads CASSSRTGVSYTF. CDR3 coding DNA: TGTGCCAGCAGTTCCAGGACAGGGGTGAGCTACACCTTC.

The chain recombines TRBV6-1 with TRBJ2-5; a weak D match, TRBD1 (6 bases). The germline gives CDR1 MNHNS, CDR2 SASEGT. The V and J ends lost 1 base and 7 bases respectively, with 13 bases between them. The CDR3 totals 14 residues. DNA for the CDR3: TGTGCCAGCAGTGAAGACGGGACATTTGGGACCCAGTACTTC. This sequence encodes CASSEDGTFGTQYF.

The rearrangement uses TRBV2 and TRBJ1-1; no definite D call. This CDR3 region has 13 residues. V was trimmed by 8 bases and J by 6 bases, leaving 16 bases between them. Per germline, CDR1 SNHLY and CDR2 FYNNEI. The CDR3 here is CASGWRPLAEAFF. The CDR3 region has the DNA TGTGCCAGCGGGTGGAGACCTCTGGCTGAAGCTTTCTTT.

The CDR3 region is CASSLVTGGREQYF. CDR3 nucleotides: TGTGCCAGCAGCTTGGTTACCGGGGGGCGAGAGCAGTACTTC. V gene TRBV7-9 combines with J gene TRBJ2-7; possible D gene TRBD2, 7 bases. From germline, CDR1 is SEHNR and CDR2 FQNEAQ (reference sequence). The CDR3 has 14 amino acids. V lost 3 bases, J lost 7 bases, and 16 bases lay in between. The whole variable domain, filled in from reference TRBV7-9 and TRBJ2-7, reads DTGVSQNPRHKITKRGQNVTFRCDPISEHNRLYWYRQTLGQGPEFLTYFQNEAQLEKSRLLSDRFSAERPKGSFSTLEIQRTEQGDSAMYLCASSLVTGGREQYFGPGTRLTVT.

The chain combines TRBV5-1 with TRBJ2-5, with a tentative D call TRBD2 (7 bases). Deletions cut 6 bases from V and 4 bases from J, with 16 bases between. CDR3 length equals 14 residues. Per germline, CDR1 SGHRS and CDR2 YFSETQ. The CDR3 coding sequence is TGCGCCAGCACTACTCGGGGGGCGGGAGAGACCCAGTACTTC. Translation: CASTTRGAGETQYF. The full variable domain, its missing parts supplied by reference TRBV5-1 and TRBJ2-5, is KAGVTQTPRYLIKTRGQQVTLSCSPISGHRSVSWYQQTPGQGLQFLFEYFSETQRNKGNFPGRFSGRQFSNSRSEMNVSTLELGDSALYLCASTTRGAGETQYFGPGTRLLVL.